The 3 T cell receptor beta chains presented below share a single source sample, sequenced in a study of T cell repertoires in cytomegalovirus infection. These receptors have no known antigen. Each CDR3 protein gets one entry after TCRdb re-called the reads with MiXCR. This sample has about a million distinct CDR3 sequences, with 31% found just once. Material: cultured CD8+ T cells from PBMCs, obtained from culture after CMV antigen stimulation. All receptors derive from a human donor in good health (CMV status not recorded). Some clones in this sample may be carry-over from other donors' samples.

The rearrangement links TRBV7-8 to TRBJ2-7; D possibly corresponds to TRBD1 (5 bases). Trimming stripped 2 bases from V and 2 bases from J, with 13 bases between. Germline loops: CDR1 SGHVS, CDR2 FQNEAQ. The CDR3 has 15 amino acids. The CDR3 region is CASSLSSTATYEQYV. CDR3 nucleotide sequence: TGTGCCAGCAGCTTATCATCGACAGCTACCTACGAGCAGTACGTC.

This clonotype appeared many times. This chain uses TRBV10-1 with TRBJ1-6; a weak D match, TRBD1 (5 bases). V dropped 4 bases and J dropped 7 bases, with 11 bases sitting between them. Per germline, CDR1 WNHNN and CDR2 SYGVQD (reference sequence). This CDR3 has 14 residues. The CDR3 loop is CASSAAGPNSPLHF. In nucleotides, the CDR3 is TGCGCCAGCAGTGCGGCAGGGCCGAATTCACCCCTCCACTTT.

This clonotype was picked up many times. This sequence joins TRBV7-9 and TRBJ1-2; D unresolved. The V gene's germline CDR1 is SEHNR and CDR2 FQNEAQ (reference sequence). The CDR3 loop spans 13 amino acids. Trimming shortened V by 3 bases and J by 3 bases, and 8 bases separated the two germline ends. CDR3 nucleotides: TGTGCCAGCAGCTTCGGGCCTCACTATGGCTACACCTTC. As protein: CASSFGPHYGYTF.